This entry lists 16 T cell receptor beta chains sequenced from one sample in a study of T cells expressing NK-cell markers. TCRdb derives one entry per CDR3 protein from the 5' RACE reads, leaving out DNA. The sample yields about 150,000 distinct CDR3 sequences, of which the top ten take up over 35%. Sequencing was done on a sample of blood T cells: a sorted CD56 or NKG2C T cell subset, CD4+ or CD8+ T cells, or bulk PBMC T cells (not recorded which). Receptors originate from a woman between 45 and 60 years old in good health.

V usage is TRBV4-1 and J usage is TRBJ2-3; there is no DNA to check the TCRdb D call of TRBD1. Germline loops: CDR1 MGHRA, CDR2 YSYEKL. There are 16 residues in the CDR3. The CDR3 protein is CASSPKGGQDTDTQYF.

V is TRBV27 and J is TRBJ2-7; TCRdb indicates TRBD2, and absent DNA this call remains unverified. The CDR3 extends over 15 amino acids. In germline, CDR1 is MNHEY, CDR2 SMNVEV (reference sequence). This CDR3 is CASSLLSGKYYEQYF.

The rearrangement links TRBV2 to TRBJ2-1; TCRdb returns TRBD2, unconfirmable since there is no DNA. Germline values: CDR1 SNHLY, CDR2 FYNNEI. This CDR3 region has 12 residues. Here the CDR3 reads CASSEGPNEQFF.

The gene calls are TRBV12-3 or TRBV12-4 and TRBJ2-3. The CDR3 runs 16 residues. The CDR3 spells CASSLISVQISDTQYF.

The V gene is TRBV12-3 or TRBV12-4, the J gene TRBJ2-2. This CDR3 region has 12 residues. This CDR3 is CASKYGAGELFF.

The CDR3 spells CASSATDSNTGELFF. The chain combines TRBV23-1 with TRBJ2-2. TRBV23-1 falls under the ORF class, with uncertain function. CDR3 length: 15 amino acids.

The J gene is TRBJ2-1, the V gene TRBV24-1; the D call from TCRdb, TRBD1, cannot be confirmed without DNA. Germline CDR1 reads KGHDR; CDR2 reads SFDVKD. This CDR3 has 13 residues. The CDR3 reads CATSALGAFEQFF.

CDR3 residues: CASSLAGDRTQYF. The rearrangement uses TRBV7-9 and TRBJ2-5; checking the TCRdb D call of TRBD1 is not possible without DNA. Per the germline V gene, CDR1 is SEHNR and CDR2 is FQNEAQ (reference sequence). The CDR3 has 13 amino acids.

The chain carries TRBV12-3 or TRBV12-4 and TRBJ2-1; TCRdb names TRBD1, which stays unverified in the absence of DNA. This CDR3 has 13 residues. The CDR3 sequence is CASGRGWDNEQFF.

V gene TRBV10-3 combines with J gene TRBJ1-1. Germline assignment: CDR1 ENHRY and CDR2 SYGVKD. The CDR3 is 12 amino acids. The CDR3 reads CAISLANTEAFF.

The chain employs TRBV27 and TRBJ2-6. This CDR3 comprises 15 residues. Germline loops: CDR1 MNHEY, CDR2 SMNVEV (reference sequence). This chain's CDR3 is CASSLTGAGANVLTF.

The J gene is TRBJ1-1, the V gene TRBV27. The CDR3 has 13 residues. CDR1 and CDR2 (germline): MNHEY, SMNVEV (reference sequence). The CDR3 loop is CASSLSINTEAFF.

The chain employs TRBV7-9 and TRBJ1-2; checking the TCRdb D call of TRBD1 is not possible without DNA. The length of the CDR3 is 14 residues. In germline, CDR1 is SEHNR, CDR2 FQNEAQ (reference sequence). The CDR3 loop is CAEQGEINNYGYTF. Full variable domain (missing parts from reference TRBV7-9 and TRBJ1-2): DTGVSQNPRHKITKRGQNVTFRCDPISEHNRLYWYRQTLGQGPEFLTYFQNEAQLEKSRLLSDRFSAERPKGSFSTLEIQRTEQGDSAMYLCAEQGEINNYGYTFGSGTRLTVV.

The CDR3 loop is CAISEFGSNYGYTF. V is TRBV10-3 and J is TRBJ1-2. Germline V lookup: CDR1 ENHRY, CDR2 SYGVKD. The CDR3 contains 14 residues.

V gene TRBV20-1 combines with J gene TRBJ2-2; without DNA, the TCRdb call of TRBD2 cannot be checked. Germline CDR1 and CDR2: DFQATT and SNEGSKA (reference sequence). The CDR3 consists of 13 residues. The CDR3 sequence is CSASSSGTGELFF.

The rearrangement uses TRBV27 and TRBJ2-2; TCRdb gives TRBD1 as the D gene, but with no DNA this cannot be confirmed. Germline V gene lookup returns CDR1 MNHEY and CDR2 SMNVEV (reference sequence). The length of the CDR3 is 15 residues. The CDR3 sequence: CASSLGAGGVGELFF.